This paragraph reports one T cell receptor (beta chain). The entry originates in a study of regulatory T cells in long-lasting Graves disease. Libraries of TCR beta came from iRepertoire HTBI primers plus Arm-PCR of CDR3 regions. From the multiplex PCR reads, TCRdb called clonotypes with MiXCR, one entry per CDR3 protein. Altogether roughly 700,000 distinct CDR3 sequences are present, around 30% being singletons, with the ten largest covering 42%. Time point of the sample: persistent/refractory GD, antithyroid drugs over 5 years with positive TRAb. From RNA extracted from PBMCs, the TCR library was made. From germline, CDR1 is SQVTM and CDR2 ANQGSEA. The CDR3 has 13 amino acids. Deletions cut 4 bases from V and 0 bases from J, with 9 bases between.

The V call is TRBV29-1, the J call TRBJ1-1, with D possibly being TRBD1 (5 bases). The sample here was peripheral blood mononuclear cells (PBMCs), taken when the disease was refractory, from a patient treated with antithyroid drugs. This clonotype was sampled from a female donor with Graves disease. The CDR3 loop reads CSVARGLNTEAFF. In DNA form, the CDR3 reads TGCAGCGTTGCTAGGGGTTTGAACACTGAAGCTTTCTTT. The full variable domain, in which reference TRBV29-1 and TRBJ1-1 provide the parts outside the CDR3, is SAVISQKPSRDICQRGTSLTIQCQVDSQVTMMFWYRQQPGQSLTLIATANQGSEATYESGFVIDKFPISRPNLTFSTLTVSNMSPEDSSIYLCSVARGLNTEAFFGQGTRLTVV.